Listed here are 9 T cell receptor beta chains from one sample, sequenced in a study of blood T cell repertoires in COVID-19. Sequencing used immunoSEQ multiplex PCR; TCRdb keeps in-frame clones, though not all of them. Among about 150,000 clones listed, over 70% were seen once. Material: peripheral blood. These receptors were collected from a man aged 60-69 years with acute or convalescent COVID-19.

This sequence joins TRBV24-1 and TRBJ2-1, with TRBD2 matching 8 bases. The trim removed 5 bases at V and 1 base at J, leaving 12 bases unmatched. Looked up from germline, CDR1 is KGHDR and CDR2 is SFDVKD. CDR3 length: 18 amino acids. DNA for the CDR3: TGTGCCACCAGTGCCCCCCGGACTAGCCCAAGGTCCTACAATGAGCAGTTCTTC. Amino acid sequence: CATSAPRTSPRSYNEQFF.

The CDR3: CASSERLAGGMDNEQFF. The CDR3 nucleotides are TGTGCCAGCAGCGAACGCCTAGCGGGGGGGATGGACAATGAGCAGTTCTTC. The chain combines TRBV9 with TRBJ2-1, with TRBD2 identical over 12 bases. Per germline, CDR1 SGDLS and CDR2 YYNGEE. The CDR3 runs to 17 residues. Losses at the gene ends were 3 bases for V and 5 bases for J; bases not matched to a gene: 9.

The genes are TRBV19 and TRBJ1-4; TRBD1 matches at 9 bases. CDR1 is LNHDA and CDR2 is SQIVND in the germline V gene (reference sequence). Losses at the gene ends were 4 bases for V and 6 bases for J; bases not matched to a gene: 6. The CDR3 consists of 15 residues. The CDR3 DNA sequence: TGTGCCAGTAGTACGCGGACAGGGGTTTATGAAAAACTGTTTTTT. It codes for CASSTRTGVYEKLFF.

The V and J genes are TRBV5-6 and TRBJ1-3, with 7 bases identical to TRBD1. This CDR3 is 14 amino acids long. Looked up from germline, CDR1 is SGHDT and CDR2 is YYEEEE. The V segment lost 4 bases and the J segment 10 bases; nucleotides outside the gene matches: 11. In nucleotides, the CDR3 is TGTGCCAGCAGCCGCATGACAGGGCTTGGAACCATATATTTT. Translated: CASSRMTGLGTIYF.

The chain recombines TRBV6-2 or TRBV6-3 with TRBJ1-2; a weak D match, TRBD1 (6 bases). The V end lost 6 bases, the J end lost 0 bases, and 14 bases lay between the germline ends. Germline assignment: CDR1 MNHEY and CDR2 SVGEGT. The CDR3 totals 15 residues. The CDR3 DNA reads as TGTGCCAGCAGCCGCCTGGGGGCTTCTAACTATGGCTACACCTTC. It yields the protein CASSRLGASNYGYTF.

The chain recombines TRBV9 with TRBJ1-1; D is possibly TRBD1 (5 bases). The CDR3 is made up of 15 amino acids. Trimming cost V 4 bases and J 4 bases, with 17 bases left between them. Germline V gene sequence: CDR1 SGDLS, CDR2 YYNGEE. The chain's CDR3 is CASSPLRQGGTEAFF. The CDR3 DNA reads as TGTGCCAGCAGCCCTTTGAGGCAGGGTGGCACTGAAGCTTTCTTT. Full variable domain (missing parts from reference TRBV9 and TRBJ1-1): DSGVTQTPKHLITATGQRVTLRCSPRSGDLSVYWYQQSLDQGLQFLIQYYNGEERAKGNILERFSAQQFPDLHSELNLSSLELGDSALYFCASSPLRQGGTEAFFGQGTRLTVV.

As to this clone: Other DNA sequences in the same sample also yield this CDR3. The rearrangement uses TRBV18 and TRBJ1-5, with 7 bases that match TRBD1. Germline V lookup: CDR1 KGHSH, CDR2 LQKENI. The CDR3 consists of 15 residues. The ends lost 1 base at V and 1 base at J; junction bases unmatched: 1. The CDR3 coding sequence is TGTGCCAGCTCACCACAGGGGGCGAGCAATCAGCCCCAGCATTTT. Its translation: CASSPQGASNQPQHF.

This clone was seen a handful of times. The rearrangement uses TRBV6-6 and TRBJ1-5, with TRBD1 identical over 12 bases. Per the germline V gene, CDR1 is MNHNY and CDR2 is SVGAGI (reference sequence). The CDR3 consists of 17 residues. With V trimmed by 5 bases and J by 0 bases, 5 bases remained unmatched. The CDR3 reads CASSRDRGLDSNQPQHF. The CDR3 region has the DNA TGTGCCAGCAGTCGGGACAGGGGGCTGGATAGCAATCAGCCCCAGCATTTT.

V gene TRBV19 combines with J gene TRBJ1-2, with TRBD1 matching over 9 bases. Germline V gene sequence: CDR1 LNHDA, CDR2 SQIVND (reference sequence). J gave up 2 bases and V 6 bases, and 4 bases lay outside the gene matches. The CDR3 runs to 14 residues. CDR3 coding DNA: TGTGCCAGTAGGGGGGACAGGGCGAACTATGGCTACACCTTC. Its protein product is CASRGDRANYGYTF.